Reported below is one T cell receptor beta chain. Its antigen is still unknown. Measured with immunoSEQ multiplex PCR; TCRdb has only the in-frame clones, and not every one. This table has about 110,000 clones, around 87% appearing once. The data were taken from a study of T cell responses to AZD1222 COVID-19 vaccine. Study-level findings and limits: Nearly half of spike-specific TCRs reportedly target unmutated variant regions. Spike-specific TCR breadth and depth both grew after two AZD1222 doses.

V lost 3 bases to trimming and J lost 2 bases, with 17 bases between them. CDR1 and CDR2 from the germline V gene are SEHNR and FQNEAQ (reference sequence). The CDR3 is 16 residues long. This specimen consisted of peripheral blood, obtained 28 days after the second AZD1222 dose. The chain joins TRBV7-9 to TRBJ2-7; a possible D gene is TRBD1 (6 bases). This TCR was recovered from an adult who received the AZD1222 COVID-19 vaccine. The CDR3 bases are TGTGCCAGCAGCTTTAGGGGAAGGGACAACCCCTACGAGCAGTACTTC. It is translated as CASSFRGRDNPYEQYF.